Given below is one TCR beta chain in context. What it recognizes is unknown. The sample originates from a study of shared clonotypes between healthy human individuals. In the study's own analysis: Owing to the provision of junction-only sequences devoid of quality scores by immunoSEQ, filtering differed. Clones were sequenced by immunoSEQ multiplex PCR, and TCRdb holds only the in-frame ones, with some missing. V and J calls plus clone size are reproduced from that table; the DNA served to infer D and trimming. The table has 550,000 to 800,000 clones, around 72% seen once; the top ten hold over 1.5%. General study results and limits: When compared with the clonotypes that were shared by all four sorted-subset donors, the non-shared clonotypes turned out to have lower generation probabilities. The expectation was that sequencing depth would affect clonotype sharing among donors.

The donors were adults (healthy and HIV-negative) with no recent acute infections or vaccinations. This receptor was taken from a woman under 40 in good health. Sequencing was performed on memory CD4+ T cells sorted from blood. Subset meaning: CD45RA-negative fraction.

The CDR3 DNA follows: TGTGCCAGCAGCCCGCGGAGGGTAATCCCAGATACGCAGTATTTT. This codes for CASSPRRVIPDTQYF. The V call is TRBV5-8, the J call TRBJ2-3, with D possibly matching TRBD2 (6 bases). The V gene's germline CDR1 is SGHTS and CDR2 YDEGEE. The CDR3 consists of 15 residues. V was cut by 4 bases and J by 4 bases, with 16 bases left in between.